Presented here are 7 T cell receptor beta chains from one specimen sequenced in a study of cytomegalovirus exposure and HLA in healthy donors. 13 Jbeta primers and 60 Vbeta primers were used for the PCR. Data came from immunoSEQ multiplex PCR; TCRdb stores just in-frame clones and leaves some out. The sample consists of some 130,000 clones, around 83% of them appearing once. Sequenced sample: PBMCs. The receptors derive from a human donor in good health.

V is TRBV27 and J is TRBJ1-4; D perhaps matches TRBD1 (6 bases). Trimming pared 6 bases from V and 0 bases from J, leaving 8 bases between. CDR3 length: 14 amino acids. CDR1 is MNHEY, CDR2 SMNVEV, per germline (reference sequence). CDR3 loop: CASRQGTTNEKLFF. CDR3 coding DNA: TGTGCCAGCAGACAGGGAACAACTAATGAAAAACTGTTTTTT.

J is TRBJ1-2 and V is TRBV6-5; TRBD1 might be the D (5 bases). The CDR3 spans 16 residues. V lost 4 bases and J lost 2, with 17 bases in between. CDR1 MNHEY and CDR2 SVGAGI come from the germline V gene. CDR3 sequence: CASSSGNKGPNYGYTF. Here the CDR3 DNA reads TGTGCCAGCAGTTCAGGGAACAAAGGCCCAAACTATGGCTACACCTTC.

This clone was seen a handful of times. CDR3 sequence (DNA): TGTGCCAGCAGTTTACAGGGCTATGGCTACACCTTC. It is translated as CASSLQGYGYTF. The chain employs TRBV6-5 and TRBJ1-2; possible D gene TRBD1, 6 bases. There are 12 residues in the CDR3. V was shortened by 4 bases and J by 4 bases, with 7 bases between the two germline ends. Germline V gives CDR1 MNHEY, CDR2 SVGAGI.

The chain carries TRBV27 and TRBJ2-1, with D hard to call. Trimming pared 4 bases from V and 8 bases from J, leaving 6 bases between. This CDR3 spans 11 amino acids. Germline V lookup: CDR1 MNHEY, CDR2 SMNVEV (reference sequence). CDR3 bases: TGTGCCAGCAGTTCCACACATGAGCAGTTCTTC. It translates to CASSSTHEQFF.

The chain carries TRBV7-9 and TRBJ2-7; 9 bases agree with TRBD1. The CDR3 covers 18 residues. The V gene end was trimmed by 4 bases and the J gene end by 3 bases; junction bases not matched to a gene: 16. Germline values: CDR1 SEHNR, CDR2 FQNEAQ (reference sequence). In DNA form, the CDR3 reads TGTGCCAGCAGCTCAACATTCCCGACAGGGGGGGGGTACTACGAGCAGTACTTC. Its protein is CASSSTFPTGGGYYEQYF.

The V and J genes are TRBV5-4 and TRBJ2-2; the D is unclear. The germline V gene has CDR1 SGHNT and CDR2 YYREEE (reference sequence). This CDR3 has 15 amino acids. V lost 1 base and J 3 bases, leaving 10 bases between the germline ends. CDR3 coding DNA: TGTGCCAGCAGCTTGCTCGTCGCAGACACCGGGGAGCTGTTTTTT. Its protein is CASSLLVADTGELFF.

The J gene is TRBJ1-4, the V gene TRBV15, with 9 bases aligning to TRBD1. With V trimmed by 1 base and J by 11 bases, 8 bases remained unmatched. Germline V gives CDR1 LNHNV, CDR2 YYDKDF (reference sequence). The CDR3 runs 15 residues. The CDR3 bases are TGTGCCACCAGCAGAGTGGGGACAGGGCTTCCGAAACTGTTTTTT. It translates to CATSRVGTGLPKLFF.